These 13 T cell receptor beta chains were all obtained from the same sample, sequenced in a study of shared clonotypes between healthy human individuals. TCRdb's copy holds only in-frame clones and misses some; the assay was immunoSEQ multiplex PCR. The sample includes some 1,100,000 clones, around 82% of them seen just once. The sequenced sample was memory CD4+ T cells from PBMCs. Subset: CD45RA-negative fraction. These receptors were taken from a man between 18 and 35 years old in good health. Some clones in this sample may be carry-over from other donors' samples.

The chain has TRBV4-3 and TRBJ1-4, with 10 bases identical to TRBD1. From germline, CDR1 is LGHNA and CDR2 YSLEER. CDR3 size: 18 residues. The V and J ends lost 0 bases and 4 bases, in that order; junction bases with no gene match: 8. The CDR3, as DNA: TGCGCCAGCAGCCAAGAAACGGGACAGGGGATGGTTAATGAAAAACTGTTTTTT. Residues: CASSQETGQGMVNEKLFF.

This clone was seen many times. The chain couples TRBV28 to TRBJ2-6; D ambiguous. The V and J ends lost 4 bases and 12 bases respectively, with 19 bases between them. The CDR3 sequence is 15 residues long. Germline V CDR1 and CDR2: MDHEN, SYDVKM. The CDR3 DNA reads as TGTGCCAGCAGTTCCTCCGGACGCGGTCGTAGCGTCCTGACTTTC. Translation: CASSSSGRGRSVLTF.

This clone was detected once. The chain joins TRBV28 to TRBJ2-7; D gene unclear. This CDR3 region has 12 residues. CDR1 and CDR2 from the germline V gene are MDHEN and SYDVKM. Trimming pared 6 bases from V and 3 bases from J, leaving 9 bases between. CDR3 coding DNA: TGTGCCAGCAGCCTAGTCCACTACGAGCAGTACTTC. It specifies CASSLVHYEQYF.

This clone was seen a single time. The chain has TRBV6-5 and TRBJ2-2; unclear D gene. CDR3 length: 16 residues. Germline V gene lookup returns CDR1 MNHEY and CDR2 SVGAGI. V was shortened by 2 bases and J by 3 bases, with 13 bases between the two germline ends. As DNA, the CDR3 is TGTGCCAGCAGTTACACACAGCTCCGACACACCGGGGAGCTGTTTTTT. Its protein is CASSYTQLRHTGELFF.

This clone was seen just once. With a much larger clone just one base away, this may be a read error. The chain has TRBV28 and TRBJ2-7, with TRBD2 identical over 8 bases. V trimming: 8 bases; J trimming: 3 bases; junction bases outside the gene matches: 3. The CDR3 has 12 amino acids. CDR1 MDHEN and CDR2 SYDVKM come from the germline V gene. DNA of the CDR3: TGTGCCAGCTCCGGGACTAGCTACGAGCAGTACTTC. Protein sequence: CASSGTSYEQYF.

The chain combines TRBV28 with TRBJ2-5; D ambiguous. The CDR3 sequence is 14 residues long. V shed 1 base and J shed 1 base, with 7 bases lying between them. The V gene's germline CDR1 is MDHEN and CDR2 SYDVKM. CDR3 loop: CASSLSPGQETQYF. CDR3 DNA sequence: TGTGCCAGCAGTTTATCTCCAGGCCAAGAGACCCAGTACTTC.

A few counts support this clone. The chain carries TRBV18 and TRBJ1-4; unclear D gene. Trimming shortened V by 2 bases and J by 3 bases, and 7 bases separated the two germline ends. CDR1 KGHSH and CDR2 LQKENI come from the germline V gene. The CDR3 length is 14 residues. CDR3: CASSPGVANEKLFF. The CDR3 DNA follows: TGTGCCAGCTCACCAGGGGTGGCTAATGAAAAACTGTTTTTT.

This rearrangement joins TRBV6-4 to TRBJ1-3; D unresolved. This CDR3 is 16 amino acids long. Germline V CDR1 and CDR2: MRHNA, SNTAGT. V dropped 0 bases and J dropped 0 bases, with 9 bases sitting between them. The CDR3 DNA reads TGTGCCAGCAGTGACTCGAAATCAGCCTCTGGAAACACCATATATTTT. Its translation is CASSDSKSASGNTIYF.

The chain joins TRBV6-5 to TRBJ2-3; 8 nucleotides line up with TRBD2. Trimming at V came to 3 bases and at J to 2 bases, leaving 4 bases not matched to a gene. The CDR3 runs 15 residues. The V gene's germline CDR1 is MNHEY and CDR2 SVGAGI. This chain's CDR3 is CASSYSGATTDTQYF. The DNA for the CDR3 is TGTGCCAGCAGTTATAGCGGGGCGACCACAGATACGCAGTATTTT.

Here the CDR3 DNA reads TGTGCCAGCAGTGAAATCGGCAGGTCAACCTACGAGCAGTACTTC. It codes for CASSEIGRSTYEQYF. V and J are TRBV6-1 and TRBJ2-7; D is uncertain. Germline V gene sequence: CDR1 MNHNS, CDR2 SASEGT. The CDR3 spans 15 residues. V gave up 2 bases and J gave up 2 bases, with 13 bases separating them.

This clone was seen many times. This chain uses TRBV5-1 with TRBJ2-1, with 11 bases fitting TRBD2. The germline CDR1 and CDR2 sequences are SGHRS and YFSETQ. This CDR3 has 15 residues. V dropped 0 bases and J dropped 10; count of bases not matched to a gene: 6. CDR3 nucleotide sequence: TGCGCCAGCAGCTTGGAGTGGGGGACTAGCGGAGAGCAGTTCTTC. Translating it yields CASSLEWGTSGEQFF.

This rearrangement joins TRBV6-1 to TRBJ2-1; no clear D gene. The V end was cut by 7 bases, the J end by 7 bases, with 11 bases between. Germline V gives CDR1 MNHNS, CDR2 SASEGT. This CDR3 is built from 12 residues. The CDR3 nucleotides read TGTGCCAGCACTATTCAAGGGAATGAGCAGTTCTTC. Protein: CASTIQGNEQFF.

This chain joins TRBV6-6 and TRBJ2-1; the match to TRBD1 covers 10 bases. The CDR3 length is 14 residues. Losses at the gene ends were 8 bases for V and 6 bases for J; bases not matched to a gene: 7. Germline CDR1 MNHNY, CDR2 SVGAGI (reference sequence). The CDR3 DNA sequence: TGTGCCAGCGGCGGGACAGGGGCCCCCAATGAGCAGTTCTTC. Translating gives CASGGTGAPNEQFF.